This TCR beta chain derives from a study of blood T cell repertoires in COVID-19. Across the whole study: Specimens from acute and convalescent COVID-19 originated in the United States, Italy and Spain. Nucleic acid was either cDNA or gDNA, and it came from T cells, B-cell-depleted T cells, or PBMCs.

There are 14 residues in the CDR3. Germline CDR1 and CDR2: LNHDA and SQIVND (reference sequence). Trimming removed 3 bases from V and 0 bases from J, with 8 bases in between. Original analysis: Amplification of reference gene primers provided the estimated nucleated cell counts. Sequencing was performed with immunoSEQ multiplex PCR; in TCRdb, only in-frame clones are kept and a portion is missing. D and trimming were read from the DNA, whereas the V and J calls and clone size are those reported in that table. The table has 200,000 to 250,000 clones, just under 85% seen once. The chain has TRBV19 and TRBJ2-5, with D unclear. The sequencing sample was made of peripheral blood. The clonotype originates from a woman of 80 years or more with acute or convalescent COVID-19. CDR3 nucleotide sequence: TGTGCCAGTAGTATCGGCGGTAACCAAGAGACCCAGTACTTC. Its translation: CASSIGGNQETQYF.